This T cell receptor beta chain was found in a study of spatial heterogeneity in lung cancer. This clonotype has a handful of counts. Time point defined: sample taken at primary tumor resection. Unsorted samples of tumor, nontumor lung or frozen PBMC had their whole RNA sequenced. TCRdb ran MiXCR on the 5' RACE reads and lists one entry per CDR3 protein. The data contain around 45,000 distinct CDR3 sequences, approximately 10% of them singletons. Trimming removed 3 bases from V and 5 bases from J; junction bases left unmatched: 1. The CDR3 totals 13 residues. CDR1 is SGHRS and CDR2 is YFSETQ in the germline V gene.

The receptor comes from a female donor with early-stage non-small cell lung cancer. Sequenced material: PBMCs, taken at surgery. The V call is TRBV5-1, the J call TRBJ1-1, with TRBD1 identical over 10 bases. The CDR3 region is CASSWGQGTEAFF. CDR3 bases: TGCGCCAGCAGCTGGGGACAGGGGACTGAAGCTTTCTTT.